The 7 T cell receptor beta chains below all came from one sample that was sequenced in a study of blood T cells in healthy people across ages. Next came a second PCR, run for roughly 6 to 11 cycles, which used a sample-barcoded 5' primer along with a J-beta primer mix. TCRdb reprocessed the 5' RACE reads via MiXCR and lists one record per CDR3 protein. The sample records roughly 570,000 distinct CDR3 sequences, 25% to 30% being singletons. Sequenced input: blood. The receptors were sampled from a woman in her 70s in good health.

This sequence joins TRBV21-1 and TRBJ2-3; the table assigns TRBD1, which was not confirmed against the DNA. TRBV21-1 is noted as a pseudogene. The CDR3 has 17 amino acids. For the CDR3, the DNA is TGTGCCAGCAGCGTTAGGAAGGGGATGGGTATCACAGATACGCAGTATTTT. The encoded protein is CASSVRKGMGITDTQYF.

Only a few counts were recorded for this clonotype. This rearrangement joins TRBV5-1 to TRBJ2-1; D is perhaps TRBD1 (5 bases). V was trimmed by 0 bases and J by 3 bases, leaving 10 bases between them. The germline CDR1 and CDR2 sequences are SGHRS and YFSETQ. The CDR3 is 15 residues long. The CDR3, as DNA: TGCGCCAGCAGCTTGGCGCAGGGCGGCTACAATGAGCAGTTCTTC. Its protein product is CASSLAQGGYNEQFF.

The chain joins TRBV12-3 or TRBV12-4 to TRBJ2-3; no clear D gene. This CDR3 has 13 amino acids. V lost 7 bases and J 6 bases, leaving 14 bases between the germline ends. CDR3 DNA sequence: TGTGCCAGCACCCGCCTTCGTTCGGATACGCAGTATTTT. It is translated as CASTRLRSDTQYF.

This sequence joins TRBV20-1 and TRBJ2-7; 8 nucleotides agree with TRBD2. Germline CDR1 reads DFQATT; CDR2 reads SNEGSKA (reference sequence). Losses at the gene ends were 5 bases for V and 5 bases for J; bases not matched to a gene: 11. The CDR3 has 14 amino acids. CDR3 coding DNA: TGCAGTGCTGCCCTAGTAGCGGGGAATAACGAGCAGTACTTC. Its translation is CSAALVAGNNEQYF.

This clonotype showed up just a few times. This sequence joins TRBV20-1 and TRBJ1-1; maybe TRBD1 (6 bases). The CDR3 runs to 14 residues. V was pared by 2 bases and J by 3 bases, with 13 bases between. Germline lookup yields CDR1 DFQATT and CDR2 SNEGSKA (reference sequence). The CDR3 DNA sequence: TGCAGTGCTAGAACGGACAGAGGGGACACTGAAGCTTTCTTT. The encoded protein is CSARTDRGDTEAFF.

Details on this clonotype: At one end the junction does not follow the germline gene, possibly because of a read error. V and J are TRBV11-3 and TRBJ2-1; 10 nucleotides line up with TRBD1. The CDR3 covers 15 residues. Germline assignment: CDR1 SGHNT and CDR2 YENEEA. The CDR3: CASSTGQGSSNEQFF. CDR3 DNA sequence: TGCGCCAGCAGCACGGGACAGGGGAGCAGCAATGAGCAGTTCTTC.

The chain links TRBV20-1 to TRBJ2-5, with 9 bases identical to TRBD2. V lost 0 bases and J lost 5; bases outside the gene matches: 10. The CDR3 extends over 16 amino acids. From germline, CDR1 is DFQATT and CDR2 SNEGSKA (reference sequence). This CDR3 is CSARDLARSGGETQYF. The CDR3 bases are TGCAGTGCTAGAGACCTGGCTAGAAGCGGGGGGGAGACCCAGTACTTC.